These 23 T cell receptor beta chains share one sample of origin, sequenced in a study of PD-L1 blockade in urothelial cancer. TCRdb's copy holds only in-frame clones and misses some; the assay was immunoSEQ multiplex PCR. The table records fewer than 50,000 clones, 79% of them present only once. Time point reported: pretreatment peripheral blood. The starting material was PBMCs, obtained around atezolizumab (anti-PD-L1) treatment. These receptors all stem from a man in his 70s with urothelial cancer.

In its sample, this clone was seen once. The DNA of the CDR3 is TGTGCCTGGAGTGCTGACTGGACAGGGGCGCAGTTCTTC. This sequence encodes CAWSADWTGAQFF. The J gene is TRBJ2-1, the V gene TRBV30; 9 bases agree with TRBD1. The CDR3 length is 13 residues. V lost 1 base, J lost 12 bases, and 7 bases stayed unmatched. CDR1 is GTSNPN, CDR2 SVGIG, per germline (reference sequence).

The V call is TRBV28, the J call TRBJ1-1, with a weak D call TRBD1 (6 bases). Germline-derived CDR1 and CDR2 are MDHEN and SYDVKM. The V gene lost 4 bases and the J gene lost 3 bases, with 15 bases spanning the gap. The CDR3 runs 15 residues. The DNA of the CDR3 is TGTGCCAGCAGTTGGTCCGGGACAATGGACACTGAAGCTTTCTTT. The encoded protein is CASSWSGTMDTEAFF.

The chain combines TRBV7-8 with TRBJ1-2; no definite D call. Per germline, CDR1 SGHVS and CDR2 FQNEAQ. Between the trimmed V and J ends, which lost 0 bases and 5 bases, there was a span of 10 bases. The CDR3 loop spans 14 amino acids. CDR3 protein: CASSLAMEGYGYTF. The CDR3 DNA follows: TGTGCCAGCAGCTTAGCGATGGAGGGATATGGCTACACCTTC.

The V call is TRBV6-1, the J call TRBJ1-5; D perhaps matches TRBD1 (6 bases). This CDR3 is 14 amino acids long. V shed 5 bases and J shed 5 bases, with 13 bases lying between them. CDR1 is MNHNS, CDR2 SASEGT, per germline. CDR3 protein: CASSTTGPDQPQHF. CDR3 nucleotide sequence: TGTGCCAGCAGTACAACAGGGCCCGATCAGCCCCAGCATTTT.

In this sample, this clone turned up once. The genes are TRBV6-1 and TRBJ2-1; 11 nucleotides align to TRBD2. The germline gives CDR1 MNHNS, CDR2 SASEGT. With 4 bases clipped from V and 1 base from J, the junction kept 3 bases outside the gene matches. The CDR3 has 16 amino acids. Here the CDR3 reads CASSGLAGGSYNEQFF. Here the CDR3 DNA reads TGTGCCAGCAGTGGCCTAGCGGGAGGTTCCTACAATGAGCAGTTCTTC.

This chain's CDR3 is CASSLETGRETQYF. CDR3 nucleotide sequence: TGTGCCAGCAGCCTAGAGACAGGGCGCGAGACCCAGTACTTC. The chain has TRBV7-2 and TRBJ2-5; TRBD1 matches 7 bases. Trimming removed 5 bases from V and 5 bases from J; junction bases left unmatched: 8. Germline V gene data show CDR1 as SGHTA and CDR2 as FQGNSA. This CDR3 has 14 amino acids.

The DNA of the CDR3 is TGTGCCAGCAGCTTAGGTCGCGTCGGGACAGGGGGCTCTGTGAATGAGCAGTTCTTC. Its translation: CASSLGRVGTGGSVNEQFF. The chain couples TRBV11-2 to TRBJ2-1; 12 bases match TRBD1. J gave up 7 bases and V 1 base, and 14 bases lay outside the gene matches. This CDR3 comprises 19 residues. Germline CDR1 and CDR2: SGHAT and FQNNGV.

A single count supports this clone. The V gene is TRBV30, the J gene TRBJ2-1; 8 nucleotides match TRBD1. CDR1 is GTSNPN, CDR2 SVGIG, per germline (reference sequence). The CDR3 consists of 13 residues. The CDR3 DNA follows: TGTGCTTTCGACAGGGGCGTATCCCTTGAGCAGTTCTTC. This sequence encodes CAFDRGVSLEQFF.

The chain links TRBV7-9 to TRBJ1-1; no definite D call. CDR3 length: 15 amino acids. Per the germline V gene, CDR1 is SEHNR and CDR2 is FQNEAQ (reference sequence). The germline V and J ends were trimmed by 4 bases and 6 bases, with 18 bases remaining between them. This chain's CDR3 is CASSSPDARRAEAFF. CDR3 DNA: TGTGCCAGCAGCTCCCCGGACGCCAGGAGGGCTGAAGCTTTCTTT.

J is TRBJ2-1 and V is TRBV5-1, with TRBD2 matching 7 bases. Germline V gives CDR1 SGHRS, CDR2 YFSETQ. This CDR3 has 15 residues. V trimming: 4 bases; J trimming: 3 bases; junction bases outside the gene matches: 7. For the CDR3, the DNA is TGCGCCAGCAGCACCGTCGCTAGCGGCTACAATGAGCAGTTCTTC. As protein: CASSTVASGYNEQFF.

The chain joins TRBV19 to TRBJ2-3; D gene uncertain. Germline V gene data show CDR1 as LNHDA and CDR2 as SQIVND (reference sequence). V lost 2 bases to trimming and J lost 2 bases, with 8 bases between them. CDR3 length equals 14 residues. The chain's CDR3 is CASSITTFTDTQYF. The CDR3 coding sequence is TGTGCCAGTAGTATAACGACTTTCACAGATACGCAGTATTTT.

This sequence joins TRBV12-2 and TRBJ2-5; no check of the table's D call, TRBD2, against the DNA was made. The end of the DNA fits TRBJ2-7 better, so the J call may be wrong. TRBV12-2 is labeled a pseudogene. There are 17 residues in the CDR3. The CDR3 region is CASRLVLAGGISYEQYF. The CDR3 bases are TGTGCAAGTCGCTTAGTGTTGGCGGGAGGCATCTCCTACGAGCAGTACTTC.

In this sample, this clone turned up a few times. The chain combines TRBV6-1 with TRBJ1-5; D is uncertain. V was pared by 3 bases and J by 9 bases, with 12 bases between. CDR3 length equals 13 residues. Germline values: CDR1 MNHNS, CDR2 SASEGT. CDR3 protein: CASSERPGGPQHF. The CDR3 nucleotides are TGTGCCAGCAGTGAGAGGCCCGGAGGGCCCCAGCATTTT.

The V gene is TRBV2, the J gene TRBJ2-7; 7 nucleotides agree with TRBD1. Germline CDR1 SNHLY, CDR2 FYNNEI. The trim removed 6 bases at V and 1 base at J, leaving 3 bases unmatched. The CDR3 has 13 amino acids. The CDR3 nucleotides are TGTGCCAGCAGCCGGGACAGTTCCTACGAGCAGTACTTC. This codes for CASSRDSSYEQYF. Full variable domain (rest looked up from reference TRBV2 and TRBJ2-7): EPEVTQTPSHQVTQMGQEVILRCVPISNHLYFYWYRQILGQKVEFLVSFYNNEISEKSEIFDDQFSVERPDGSNFTLKIRSTKLEDSAMYFCASSRDSSYEQYFGPGTRLTVT.

This clone was found a few times. This rearrangement joins TRBV29-1 to TRBJ2-7; 12 bases line up with TRBD2. The CDR3 runs to 13 residues. With 5 bases clipped from V and 7 bases from J, the junction kept 6 bases outside the gene matches. In germline, CDR1 is SQVTM, CDR2 ANQGSEA. The CDR3 spells CSVMTSGGGEQYF. For the CDR3, the DNA is TGCAGCGTTATGACTAGCGGGGGCGGGGAGCAGTACTTC.

The V gene is TRBV9, the J gene TRBJ2-3, with TRBD2 as a possible D gene (5 bases). CDR1 is SGDLS and CDR2 is YYNGEE in the germline V gene. CDR3 length: 15 residues. The V end lost 3 bases, the J end lost 7 bases, and 18 bases lay between the germline ends. CDR3 protein: CASSGRILAGNTQYF. CDR3 bases: TGTGCCAGCAGCGGCCGAATCCTGGCGGGTAATACGCAGTATTTT.

The chain links TRBV7-6 to TRBJ1-1, with D hard to call. The CDR3 has 14 amino acids. Germline V gives CDR1 SGHVS, CDR2 FNYEAQ. Trimming pared 2 bases from V and 6 bases from J, leaving 13 bases between. This CDR3 reads CASSLRKLDSEAFF. The CDR3, as DNA: TGTGCCAGCAGCTTACGGAAACTAGACTCTGAAGCTTTCTTT. The full variable domain, rest sourced from reference TRBV7-6 and TRBJ1-1, is GAGVSQSPRYKVTKRGQDVALRCDPISGHVSLYWYRQALGQGPEFLTYFNYEAQQDKSGLPNDRFSAERPEGSISTLTIQRTEQRDSAMYRCASSLRKLDSEAFFGQGTRLTVV.

V gene TRBV7-8 combines with J gene TRBJ2-2; 11 nucleotides match TRBD2. The CDR3 sequence is 17 residues long. Unmatched junction bases numbered 4, after V lost 0 bases and J lost 4 bases. CDR1 is SGHVS, CDR2 FQNEAQ, per germline. The CDR3 DNA follows: TGTGCCAGCAGCTTAGCCGGGACTAGCGGTTTCACCGGGGAGCTGTTTTTT. Translating gives CASSLAGTSGFTGELFF.

The J gene is TRBJ2-5, the V gene TRBV28; D remains ambiguous. Trimming took off 5 bases at V and 7 bases at J, with 20 bases between the two ends. Germline V gene data show CDR1 as MDHEN and CDR2 as SYDVKM. This CDR3 comprises 15 residues. The chain's CDR3 is CASSTTPVAFGTQYF. Written as DNA, the CDR3 is TGTGCCAGCAGTACCACCCCAGTTGCTTTTGGGACCCAGTACTTC.

This chain links TRBV6-4 with TRBJ1-5; D is undetermined. Germline assignment: CDR1 MRHNA and CDR2 SNTAGT. This CDR3 has 13 amino acids. Between the trimmed V and J ends, which lost 4 bases and 7 bases, there was a span of 11 bases. CDR3: CASSGELGQPQHF. In DNA, the CDR3 is TGTGCCAGCAGTGGGGAGCTGGGGCAGCCCCAGCATTTT.

This chain uses TRBV5-1 with TRBJ2-7; D is perhaps TRBD1 (6 bases). Germline V gene lookup returns CDR1 SGHRS and CDR2 YFSETQ. The CDR3 runs 14 residues. The V end lost 0 bases, the J end lost 2 bases, and 9 bases lay between the germline ends. The CDR3 coding sequence is TGCGCCAGCAGCTTGGGACAGGCTACCTACGAGCAGTACTTC. This gives the protein CASSLGQATYEQYF. The whole variable domain, remainder taken from reference TRBV5-1 and TRBJ2-7, is KAGVTQTPRYLIKTRGQQVTLSCSPISGHRSVSWYQQTPGQGLQFLFEYFSETQRNKGNFPGRFSGRQFSNSRSEMNVSTLELGDSALYLCASSLGQATYEQYFGPGTRLTVT.

The V gene is TRBV10-3, the J gene TRBJ2-7; possibly TRBD2 for D (7 bases). This CDR3 has 17 amino acids. V lost 1 base, J lost 0 bases, and 16 bases lay in between. Per the germline V gene, CDR1 is ENHRY and CDR2 is SYGVKD. This CDR3 reads CAISELTLADSSYEQYF. For the CDR3, the DNA is TGTGCCATCAGTGAGTTAACCCTAGCGGACAGCTCCTACGAGCAGTACTTC.

V gene TRBV5-6 combines with J gene TRBJ2-7; 7 bases are a match to TRBD1. Germline V gives CDR1 SGHDT, CDR2 YYEEEE. Trimming took 3 bases from V and 3 from J; bases not matched to a gene: 6. The CDR3 sequence is 14 residues long. The CDR3 spells CASSWTGRSYEQYF. CDR3 nucleotide sequence: TGTGCCAGCAGCTGGACAGGACGTAGCTACGAGCAGTACTTC.